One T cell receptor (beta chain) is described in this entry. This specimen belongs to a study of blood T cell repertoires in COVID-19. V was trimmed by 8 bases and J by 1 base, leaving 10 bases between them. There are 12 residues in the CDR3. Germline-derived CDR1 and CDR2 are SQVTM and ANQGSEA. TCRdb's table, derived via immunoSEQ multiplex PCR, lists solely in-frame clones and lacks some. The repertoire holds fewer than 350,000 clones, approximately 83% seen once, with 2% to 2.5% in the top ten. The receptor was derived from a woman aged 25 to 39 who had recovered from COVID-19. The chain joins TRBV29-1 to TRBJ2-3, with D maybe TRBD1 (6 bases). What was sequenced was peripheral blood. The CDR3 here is CSLWTGTDTQYF. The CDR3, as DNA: TGCAGCCTGTGGACAGGCACAGATACGCAGTATTTT.